This TCR beta chain derives from a study of spatial heterogeneity in lung cancer. Germline V lookup: CDR1 SGHRS, CDR2 YFSETQ. The CDR3 has 15 amino acids. V was clipped by 3 bases and J by 2 bases, with 13 bases between them. In TCRdb, the 5' RACE reads were re-called with MiXCR into one record per CDR3 protein. The repertoire includes some 85,000 distinct CDR3 sequences, about 20% of them detected once, and roughly 6% sits in the top ten. Time point reported: sample taken at primary tumor resection. Whole RNA obtained from tumor, nontumor lung or frozen PBMC underwent sequencing without sorting. This sample comprised PBMCs, obtained at surgery. This sequence joins TRBV5-1 and TRBJ2-3; D may match TRBD1 or TRBD2 (5 bases each). The source is a male donor with early-stage non-small cell lung cancer. Written as DNA, the CDR3 is TGCGCCAGCAGCTCCCGGGACGGGGACACAGATACGCAGTATTTT. This translates into CASSSRDGDTDTQYF.